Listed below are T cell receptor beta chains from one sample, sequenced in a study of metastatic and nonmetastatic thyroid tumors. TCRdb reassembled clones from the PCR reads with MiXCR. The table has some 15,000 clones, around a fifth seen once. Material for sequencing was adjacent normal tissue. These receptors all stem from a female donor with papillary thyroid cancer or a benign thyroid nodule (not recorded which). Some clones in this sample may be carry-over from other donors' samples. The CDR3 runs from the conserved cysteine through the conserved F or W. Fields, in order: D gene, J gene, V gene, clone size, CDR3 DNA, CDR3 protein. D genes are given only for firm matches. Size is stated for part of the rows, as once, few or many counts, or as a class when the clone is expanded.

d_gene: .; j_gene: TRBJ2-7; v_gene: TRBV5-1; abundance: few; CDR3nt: TGCGCCAGCAGCTTGGGGCACCGGGACGGTCACTACGAGCAGTACTTC; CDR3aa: CASSLGHRDGHYEQYF
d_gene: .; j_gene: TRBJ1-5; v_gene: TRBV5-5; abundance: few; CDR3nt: TGTGCCAGCAGCCTCACAGGGATGAGCAATCAGCCCCAGCATTTT; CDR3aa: CASSLTGMSNQPQHF
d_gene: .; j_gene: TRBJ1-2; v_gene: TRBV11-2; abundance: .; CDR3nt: TGTGCCAGCAGCTCATGGGAACGGGATGGCTACACCTTC; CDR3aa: CASSSWERDGYTF
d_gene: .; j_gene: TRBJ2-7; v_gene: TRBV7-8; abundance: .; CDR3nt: TGTGCCAGCAGCTCGGAGGGGGTCTCGAACGAGCAGTACTTC; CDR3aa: CASSSEGVSNEQYF
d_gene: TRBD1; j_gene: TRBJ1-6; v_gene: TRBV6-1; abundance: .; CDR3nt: TGTGCCAGCAGTGAAGGGACAGGGGGAAATTCACCACTCCACTTT; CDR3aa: CASSEGTGGNSPLHF
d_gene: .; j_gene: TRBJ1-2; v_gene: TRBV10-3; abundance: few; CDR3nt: TGTGCCATCAGTGACCAATCGGGAGGGGACGGCTACACCTTC; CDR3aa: CAISDQSGGDGYTF
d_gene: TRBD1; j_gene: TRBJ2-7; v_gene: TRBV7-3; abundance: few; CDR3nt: TGTGCCAGCAGCTTGGGGGGACAGGGCCACGAGCAGTACTTC; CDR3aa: CASSLGGQGHEQYF
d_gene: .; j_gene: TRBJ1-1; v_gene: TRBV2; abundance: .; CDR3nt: TGTGCCAGCAGTGACGGGGGGATTATGAACACTGAAGCTTTCTTT; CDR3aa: CASSDGGIMNTEAFF
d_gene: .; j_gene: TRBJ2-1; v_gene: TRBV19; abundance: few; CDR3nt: TGTGCCAGTAGTATCTTGGCTAGCAATGAGCAGTTCTTC; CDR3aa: CASSILASNEQFF
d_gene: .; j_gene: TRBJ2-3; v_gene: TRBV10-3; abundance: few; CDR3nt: TGTGCCATCAGGCCAAGGGGGAACACAGATACGCAGTATTTT; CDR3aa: CAIRPRGNTDTQYF
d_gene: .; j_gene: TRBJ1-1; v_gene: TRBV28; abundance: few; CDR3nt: TGTGCCAGCAGTATCGGGGCCATACCCCTGGGGGCTTTCTTT; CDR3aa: CASSIGAIPLGAFF
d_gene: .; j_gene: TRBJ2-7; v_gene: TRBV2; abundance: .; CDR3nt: TGTGCCAGCAGCCGAGACCAGATCTACGAGCAGTACTTC; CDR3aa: CASSRDQIYEQYF
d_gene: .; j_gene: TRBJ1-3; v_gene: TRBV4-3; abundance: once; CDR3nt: TGCGCCAGCAGCCAAGACCTTACAACCTCTGGAAACACCATATATTTT; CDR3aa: CASSQDLTTSGNTIYF
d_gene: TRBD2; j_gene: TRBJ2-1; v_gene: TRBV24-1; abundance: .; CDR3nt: TGTGCCACCAGTGACCCGGGACTAGCGGGTACCAATGAGCAGTTCTTC; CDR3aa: CATSDPGLAGTNEQFF
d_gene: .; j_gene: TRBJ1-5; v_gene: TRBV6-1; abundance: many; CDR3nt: TGTGCCAGCAGTGAAAAATCGGCAAATCAGCCCCAGCATTTT; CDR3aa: CASSEKSANQPQHF
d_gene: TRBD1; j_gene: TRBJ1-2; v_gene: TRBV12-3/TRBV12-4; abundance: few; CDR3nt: TGTGCCAGCAGTTCTACAGGGGGTAATGGCTACACCTTC; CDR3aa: CASSSTGGNGYTF
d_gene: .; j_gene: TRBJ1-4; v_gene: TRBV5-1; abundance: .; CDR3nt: TGCGCCAGTAAAACGTCCCTCGCGGCTAATGAAAAACTGTTTTTT; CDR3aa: CASKTSLAANEKLFF
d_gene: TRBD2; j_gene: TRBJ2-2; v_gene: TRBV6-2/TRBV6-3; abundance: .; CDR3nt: TGTGCCAGCAGCTACTTAGCGGGGGGTCCACACACCGGGGAGCTGTTTTTT; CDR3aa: CASSYLAGGPHTGELFF
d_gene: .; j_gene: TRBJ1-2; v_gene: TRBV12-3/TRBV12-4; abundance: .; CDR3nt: TGTGCCAGCAGTGAATTGGGGCTGGGGTCTGACTATGGCTACACCTTC; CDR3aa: CASSELGLGSDYGYTF
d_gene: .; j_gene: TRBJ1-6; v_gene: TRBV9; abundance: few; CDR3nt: TGTGCCAGCAGCGTAGGGGATTCACCCCTCCACTTT; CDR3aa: CASSVGDSPLHF
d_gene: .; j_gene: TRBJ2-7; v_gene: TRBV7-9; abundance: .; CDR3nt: TGTGCCAGCAGCCAAGACTCTCCCGGGCAGTACTTC; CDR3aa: CASSQDSPGQYF
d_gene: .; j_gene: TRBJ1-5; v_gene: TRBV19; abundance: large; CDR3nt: TGTGCCAGTAGTACTACCAAGAATCAGCCCCAGCATTTT; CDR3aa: CASSTTKNQPQHF
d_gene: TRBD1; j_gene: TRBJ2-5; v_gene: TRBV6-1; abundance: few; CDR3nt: TGTGCCAGCAGACCCCAGGGCGCAGGGGGGACCCAGTACTTC; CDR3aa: CASRPQGAGGTQYF
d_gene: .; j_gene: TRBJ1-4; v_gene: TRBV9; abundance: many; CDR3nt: TGTGCCAGCAGCGCTTCGCCCCTCATGGACAGCAATAATGAAAAACTGTTTTTT; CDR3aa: CASSASPLMDSNNEKLFF
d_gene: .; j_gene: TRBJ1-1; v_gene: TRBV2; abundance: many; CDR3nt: TGTGCCAGCAGTGAAGCGCAGGGGTTGAACACTGAAGCTTTCTTT; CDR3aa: CASSEAQGLNTEAFF
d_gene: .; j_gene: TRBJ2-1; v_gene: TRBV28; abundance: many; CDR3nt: TGTGCCAGCAGTTTTCAGACCCATGAGCAGTTCTTC; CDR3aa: CASSFQTHEQFF
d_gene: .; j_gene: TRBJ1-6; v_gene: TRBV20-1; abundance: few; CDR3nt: TGCAGTGCTAGGCTTATACTCTCCTATAATTCACCCCTCCACTTT; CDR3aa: CSARLILSYNSPLHF
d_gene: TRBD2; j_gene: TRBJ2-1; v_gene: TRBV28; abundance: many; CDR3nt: TGTGCCAGCATCTTGACTAGCGGGATGGGGGAGCAGTTCTTC; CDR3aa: CASILTSGMGEQFF
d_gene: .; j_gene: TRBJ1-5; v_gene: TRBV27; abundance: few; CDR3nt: TGTGCCAGCAGGCGAGGTAATAGCAATCAGCCCCAGCATTTT; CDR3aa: CASRRGNSNQPQHF
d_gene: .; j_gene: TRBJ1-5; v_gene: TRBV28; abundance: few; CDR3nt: TGTGCCAGCAGATTACAGGGAAGGGATCAGCCCCAGCATTTT; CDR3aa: CASRLQGRDQPQHF
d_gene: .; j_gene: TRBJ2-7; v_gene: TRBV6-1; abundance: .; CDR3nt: TGTGCCAGCAGTCCCTCGGCCGGAGAAACGTACGAGCAGTACTTC; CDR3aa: CASSPSAGETYEQYF
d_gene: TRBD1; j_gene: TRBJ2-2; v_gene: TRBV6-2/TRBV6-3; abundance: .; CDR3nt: TGTGCCAGCAGTAAGGCAGGGGGCCGGAGAACCGGTGAGCTGTTTTTT; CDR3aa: CASSKAGGRRTGELFF
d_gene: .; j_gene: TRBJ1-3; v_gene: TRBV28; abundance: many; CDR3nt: TGTGCCAGCAGTTTCCCTCCTTGGAACACCATATATTTT; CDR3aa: CASSFPPWNTIYF
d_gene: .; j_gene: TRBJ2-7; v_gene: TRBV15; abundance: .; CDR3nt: TGTGCCACCAGCAGAGGGGTAGGGTCGAGGGAGCAGTACTTC; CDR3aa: CATSRGVGSREQYF
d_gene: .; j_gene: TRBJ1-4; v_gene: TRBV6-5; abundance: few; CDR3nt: TGTGCCAGCAGTTACTATTTGGGACAAAGGCTTCAAAAACTGTTTTTT; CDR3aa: CASSYYLGQRLQKLFF